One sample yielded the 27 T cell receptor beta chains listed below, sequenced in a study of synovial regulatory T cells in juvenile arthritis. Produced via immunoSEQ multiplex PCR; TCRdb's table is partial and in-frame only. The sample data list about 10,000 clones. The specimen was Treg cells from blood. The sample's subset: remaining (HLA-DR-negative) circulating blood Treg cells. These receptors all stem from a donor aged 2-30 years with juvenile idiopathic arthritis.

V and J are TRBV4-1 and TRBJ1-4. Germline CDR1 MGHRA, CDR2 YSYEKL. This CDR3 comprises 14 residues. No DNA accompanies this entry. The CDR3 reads CASSPGRDNEKLFF.

CDR3: CASSLRFDLGYTF. This rearrangement joins TRBV11-2 to TRBJ1-2. The germline V gene has CDR1 SGHAT and CDR2 FQNNGV. The CDR3 consists of 13 residues. Only the protein is on record. The full variable domain, rest sourced from reference TRBV11-2 and TRBJ1-2, is EAGVAQSPRYKIIEKRQSVAFWCNPISGHATLYWYQQILGQGPKLLIQFQNNGVVDDSQLPKDRFSAERLKGVDSTLKIQPAKLEDSAVYLCASSLRFDLGYTFGSGTRLTVV.

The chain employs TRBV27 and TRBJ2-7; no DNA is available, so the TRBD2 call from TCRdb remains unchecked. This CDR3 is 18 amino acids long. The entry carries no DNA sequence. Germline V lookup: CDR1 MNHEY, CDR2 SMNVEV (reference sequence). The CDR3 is CASSLRGTSGRGLYEQYF.

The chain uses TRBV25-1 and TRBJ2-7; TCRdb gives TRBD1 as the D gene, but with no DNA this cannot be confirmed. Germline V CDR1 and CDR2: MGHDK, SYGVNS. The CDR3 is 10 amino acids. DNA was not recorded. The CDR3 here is CASKGDEQYF.

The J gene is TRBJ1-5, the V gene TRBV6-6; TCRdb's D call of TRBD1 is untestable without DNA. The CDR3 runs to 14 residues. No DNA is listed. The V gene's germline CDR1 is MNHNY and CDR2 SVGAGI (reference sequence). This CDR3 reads CASTGTAGNQPQHF.

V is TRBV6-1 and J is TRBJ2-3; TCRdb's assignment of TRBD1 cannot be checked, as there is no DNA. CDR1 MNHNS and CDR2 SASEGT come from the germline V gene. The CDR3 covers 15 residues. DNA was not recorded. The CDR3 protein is CASSEAHLLGHTQYF.

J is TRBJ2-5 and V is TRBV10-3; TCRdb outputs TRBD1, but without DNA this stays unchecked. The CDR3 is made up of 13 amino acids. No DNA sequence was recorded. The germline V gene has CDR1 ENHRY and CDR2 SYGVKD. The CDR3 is CAIRTGREETQYF.

CDR3 sequence: CASSSQSNYGYTF. The chain is built from TRBV19 and TRBJ1-2. The CDR3 has 13 amino acids. The entry carries no DNA sequence. The V gene's germline CDR1 is LNHDA and CDR2 SQIVND (reference sequence).

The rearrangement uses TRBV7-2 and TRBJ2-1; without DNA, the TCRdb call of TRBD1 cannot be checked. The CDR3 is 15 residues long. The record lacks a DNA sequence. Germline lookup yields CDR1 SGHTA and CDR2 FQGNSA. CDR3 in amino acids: CASTVRGSSYNEQFF.

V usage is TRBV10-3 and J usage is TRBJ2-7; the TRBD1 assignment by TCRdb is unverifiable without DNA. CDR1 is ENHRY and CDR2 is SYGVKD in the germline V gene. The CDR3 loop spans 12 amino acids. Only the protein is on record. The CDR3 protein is CATTRTGYEQYF.

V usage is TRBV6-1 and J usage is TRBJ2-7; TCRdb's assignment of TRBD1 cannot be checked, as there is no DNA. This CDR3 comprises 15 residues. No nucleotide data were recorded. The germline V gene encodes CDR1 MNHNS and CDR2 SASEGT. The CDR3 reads CASRLNRDRGYEQYF.

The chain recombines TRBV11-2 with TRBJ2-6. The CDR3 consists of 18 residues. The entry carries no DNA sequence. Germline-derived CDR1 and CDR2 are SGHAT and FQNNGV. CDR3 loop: CASSLDGGSSSGANVLTF.

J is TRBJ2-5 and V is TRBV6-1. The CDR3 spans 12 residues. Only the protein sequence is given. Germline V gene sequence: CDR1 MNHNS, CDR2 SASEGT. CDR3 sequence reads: CASRAHGETQYF.

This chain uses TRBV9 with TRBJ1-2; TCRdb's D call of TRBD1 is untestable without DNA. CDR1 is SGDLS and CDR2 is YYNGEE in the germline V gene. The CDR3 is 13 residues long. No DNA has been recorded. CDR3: CASRSWDRAGYTF.

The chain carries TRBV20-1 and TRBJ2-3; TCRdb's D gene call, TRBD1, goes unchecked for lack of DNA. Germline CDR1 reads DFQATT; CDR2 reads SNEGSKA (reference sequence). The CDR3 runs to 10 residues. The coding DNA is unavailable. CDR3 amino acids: CSAASDTQYF.

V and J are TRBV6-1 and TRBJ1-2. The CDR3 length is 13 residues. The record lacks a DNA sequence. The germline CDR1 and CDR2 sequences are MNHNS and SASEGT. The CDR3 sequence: CASSGRSNYGYTF.

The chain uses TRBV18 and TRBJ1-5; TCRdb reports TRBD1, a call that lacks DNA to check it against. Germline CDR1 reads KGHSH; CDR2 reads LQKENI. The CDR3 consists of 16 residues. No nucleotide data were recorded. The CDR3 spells CASSPRIADRGQPQHF.

The CDR3 region is CASSAGGTPNTEAFF. The chain uses TRBV18 and TRBJ1-1. The CDR3 loop spans 15 amino acids. No nucleotide data were recorded. Looked up from germline, CDR1 is KGHSH and CDR2 is LQKENI.

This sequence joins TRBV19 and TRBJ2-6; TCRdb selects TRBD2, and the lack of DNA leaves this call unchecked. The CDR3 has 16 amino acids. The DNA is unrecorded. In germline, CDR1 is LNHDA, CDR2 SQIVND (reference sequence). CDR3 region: CASSTAGRSGANVLTF.

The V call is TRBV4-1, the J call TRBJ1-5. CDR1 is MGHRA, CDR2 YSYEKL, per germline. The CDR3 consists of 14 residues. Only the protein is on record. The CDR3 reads CASSQDWIAQPQHF.

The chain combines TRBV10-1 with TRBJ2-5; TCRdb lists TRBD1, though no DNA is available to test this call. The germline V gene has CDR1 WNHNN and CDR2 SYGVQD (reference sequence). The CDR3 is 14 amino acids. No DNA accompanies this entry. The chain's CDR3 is CASSDGGQKETQYF.

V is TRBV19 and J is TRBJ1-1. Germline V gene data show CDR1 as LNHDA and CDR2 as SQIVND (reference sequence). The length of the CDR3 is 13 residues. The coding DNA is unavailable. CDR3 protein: CASSIWPTSEAFF.

The CDR3 sequence: CASRYHPAGGGEQYF. This rearrangement joins TRBV7-2 to TRBJ2-7; TCRdb gives TRBD2 as the D gene, but with no DNA this cannot be confirmed. The CDR3 has 15 residues. This entry has no DNA. Germline V gene data show CDR1 as SGHTA and CDR2 as FQGNSA.

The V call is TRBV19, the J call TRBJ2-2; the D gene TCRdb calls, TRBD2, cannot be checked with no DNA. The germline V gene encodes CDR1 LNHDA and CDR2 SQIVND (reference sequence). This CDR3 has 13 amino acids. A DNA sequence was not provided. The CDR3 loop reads CASSSGRTGELFF.

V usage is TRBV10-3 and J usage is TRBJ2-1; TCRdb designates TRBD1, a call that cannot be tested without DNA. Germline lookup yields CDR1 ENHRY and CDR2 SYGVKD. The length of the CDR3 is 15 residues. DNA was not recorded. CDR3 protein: CAIRGSVKEAGEQFF.

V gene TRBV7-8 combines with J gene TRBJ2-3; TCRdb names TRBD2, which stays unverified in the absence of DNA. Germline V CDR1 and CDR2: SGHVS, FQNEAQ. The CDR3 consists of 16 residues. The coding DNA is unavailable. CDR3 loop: CASSPLRGRATDTQYF.

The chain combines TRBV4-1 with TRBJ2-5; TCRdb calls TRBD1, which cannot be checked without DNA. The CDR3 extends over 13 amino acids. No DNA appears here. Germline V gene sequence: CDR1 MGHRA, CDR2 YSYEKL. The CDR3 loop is CASSQGPDKTQYF.